The clone carrying this T cell receptor beta chain has just a few counts. Its antigen is not known. These data belong to a study of regulatory T cells in long-lasting Graves disease. The CDR3 spans 15 residues. The J segment lost 4 bases and the V segment lost 6 bases, leaving 10 bases of the junction unmatched. Germline CDR1 MNHNS, CDR2 SASEGT. Study results and limitations: The researchers studied only peripheral blood, not thyroid tissue. In persistent patients, shared public clonotypes (under 3,000) outnumbered those in new patients (nearly 1,000). Favoring TRBV28, TRBJ1-2 and TRBJ2-5 was a feature seen in persistent disease.

TCR beta libraries were built with iRepertoire HTBI primers and Arm-PCR of CDR3 regions. MiXCR was run by TCRdb on the multiplex PCR reads, yielding one entry per CDR3 protein. The sample consists of 600,000 to 850,000 distinct CDR3 sequences, around 30% of them appearing once. Time point specified: persistent/refractory GD, antithyroid drugs over 5 years with positive TRAb. Extracted RNA from PBMCs served as the source of the TCR library. V gene TRBV6-1 combines with J gene TRBJ1-2; TRBD1 matches at 8 bases. The origin of this receptor is a female donor with Graves disease. Material: peripheral blood mononuclear cells (PBMCs), obtained when the disease was refractory, from a patient treated with antithyroid drugs. Here the CDR3 DNA reads TGTGCCAGCAGCCGCACGCGCGGGACAGGCTATGGCTACACCTTC. It translates to CASSRTRGTGYGYTF.